This T cell receptor beta chain was captured in a study of T-cell memory formation after mild COVID-19 (dated by TCRdb to the early 2020s). Notes on the research overall: Most TCR sequence clusters were specific to one of the two donors. In two donors, T-cell clones that expanded and contracted after mild COVID-19 were followed by sequencing TCRalpha and TCRbeta repertoires longitudinally. The cohort was made up of two young adult volunteers, one female and one male, who were previously healthy. The paper as a whole reports these results and caveats: SARS-CoV-2 specificity was not confirmed for the second-wave clones peaking on day 37. The detection of some responding clones in pre-infection memory suggests that pre-existing cross-reactive memory T cells joined the SARS-CoV-2 response. Contracting CD4+ clones were located mainly in the CM and EM memory subsets, whereas CD8+ clones were found to be enriched in EMRA. Balanced CD4/CD8 phenotypes were observed for clones contracting from day 15 to 85, whereas a bias towards CD4+ was observed for a second wave of clones expanding from day 15 to 37. Only two mild cases were covered in the study, and larger cohorts including severe cases with pre-infection samples were considered necessary.

This clonotype was seen more than once but under ten times. The antigen it recognizes is unknown. Within one base of it there is no much larger clone, and no base qualities were kept. The sample was run on an Illumina NovaSeq 6000. TCRalpha and TCRbeta cDNA libraries were constructed by 5'RACE with constant-segment primers, with sample barcodes and unique molecular identifiers being introduced. Trizol reagent was used to extract RNA from every sample. Libraries were amplified in two PCR steps, with a second sample barcode and Illumina TruSeq adapters added in the second step. Sequencing of libraries was performed on an Illumina NovaSeq with 2 x 150 bp paired-end reads. Under the source paper's analysis protocol: With migec v1.2.7, reads were demultiplexed and then collapsed into UMI-guided consensus sequences. Using mixcr v2.1.11, UMI consensuses were aligned to TRA and TRB V and J templates and then assembled into clonotypes. Clonotypes were classified as expanded or contracted when called significant by both edgeR and NoisET, with noise models trained on biological replicates. For edgeR calls, a false discovery rate-adjusted p below 0.01 and a log2 fold-change threshold of 1 were applied. PCA with hierarchical clustering of max-normalized trajectories of the 1000 most abundant clonotypes was used as exploratory dynamics analysis. Each responding clone was given a CD4 or CD8 phenotype based on the CD4+ and CD8+ repertoires, which had been sequenced separately. TCRdb itself trimmed the public reads at Q25 with fastp, ran MiXCR and retained productive beta chains. Identical CDR3 protein sequences are pooled into one entry, listed with their most common genes and DNA. Here the V and J calls rest on TCRdb's processing, not on the authors' analysis. A total of approximately 180,000 distinct CDR3 sequences appear in this sample, 16% of them only once. The leading ten clones occupy around 1.9% of the sample.

Ficoll-Paque density gradient centrifugation was the method used to isolate PBMCs. The junction shows trimming of 4 bases on V and 6 bases on J, and the gene matches do not reach 5 bases of it. The cysteine opens and the phenylalanine closes a CDR3 of 15 amino acids. The kept DNA is CDR3 alone, 45 bases in frame from the first base. CDR1 and CDR2, per the germline V gene, are SGHTA and FQGNSA. What was sequenced was PBMCs or a T cell subset sorted from them (not recorded which). This chain joins TRBV7-2 to TRBJ2-1; 11 nucleotides in the junction match TRBD1. The sequence was obtained from an adult woman who had mild COVID-19 (a few samples of this study predate the infection). The sample titles of this study are shuffled in the database, so cell type and time point are left out; the donor was told from shared clones. The CDR3 sequence is CASSSRTGGVNEQFF. The DNA reads as follows: TGTGCCAGCAGCTCCCGGACAGGGGGCGTCAATGAGCAGTTCTTC.